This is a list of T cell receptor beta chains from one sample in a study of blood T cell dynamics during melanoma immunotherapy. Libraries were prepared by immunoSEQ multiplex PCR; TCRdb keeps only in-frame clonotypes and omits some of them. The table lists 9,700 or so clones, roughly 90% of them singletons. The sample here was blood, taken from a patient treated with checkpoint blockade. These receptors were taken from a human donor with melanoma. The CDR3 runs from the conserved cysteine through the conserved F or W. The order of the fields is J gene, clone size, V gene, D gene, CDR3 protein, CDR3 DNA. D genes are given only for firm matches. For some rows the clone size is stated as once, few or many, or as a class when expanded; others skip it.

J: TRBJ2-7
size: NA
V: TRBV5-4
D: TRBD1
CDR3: CASSSGTAPEQYF
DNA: TGTGCCAGCAGCTCCGGGACAGCCCCCGAGCAGTACTTC

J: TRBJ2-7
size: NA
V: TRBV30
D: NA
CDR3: CAWNIGGFYYEQYF
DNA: TGTGCCTGGAATATCGGCGGCTTCTACTACGAGCAGTACTTC

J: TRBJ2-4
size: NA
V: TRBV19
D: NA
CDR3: CASSPGVAKNIQYF
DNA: TGTGCCAGTAGCCCCGGAGTAGCCAAAAACATTCAGTACTTC

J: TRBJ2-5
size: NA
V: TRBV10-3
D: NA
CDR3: CAITGGGHPQETQYF
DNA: TGTGCCATCACCGGAGGGGGACATCCCCAAGAGACCCAGTACTTC

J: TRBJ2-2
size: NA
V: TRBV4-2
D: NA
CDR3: CASSQVAGELFF
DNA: TGTGCCAGCAGCCAGGTTGCCGGGGAGCTGTTTTTT

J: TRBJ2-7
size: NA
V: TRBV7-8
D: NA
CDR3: CASSRDGGRSEQYF
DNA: TGTGCCAGCAGCCGGGACGGAGGGAGGTCCGAGCAGTACTTC

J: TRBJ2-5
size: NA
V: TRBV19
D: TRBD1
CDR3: CASSRGTGLPPETQYF
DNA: TGTGCCAGTAGTAGGGGGACAGGACTACCGCCGGAGACCCAGTACTTC

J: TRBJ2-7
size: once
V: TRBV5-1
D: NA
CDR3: CASSAGTTYGEQYF
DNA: TGCGCCAGCAGCGCCGGGACGACCTATGGGGAGCAGTACTTC

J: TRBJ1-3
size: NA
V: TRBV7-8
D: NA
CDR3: CASSSRTGRPPSGNTIYF
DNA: TGTGCCAGCAGCTCCCGCACGGGCCGGCCACCCTCTGGAAACACCATATATTTT

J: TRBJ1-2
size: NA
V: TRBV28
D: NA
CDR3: CASQSGGYGYTF
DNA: TGTGCCAGCCAATCGGGGGGCTATGGCTACACCTTC

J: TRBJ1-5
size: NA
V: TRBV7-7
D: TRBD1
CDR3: CASSQGGDSPMRQPQHF
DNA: TGTGCTAGCAGTCAGGGGGGGGACTCCCCAATGAGGCAGCCCCAGCATTTT

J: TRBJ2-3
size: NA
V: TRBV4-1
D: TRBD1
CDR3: CASSRLQGPGDTQYF
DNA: TGCGCCAGCAGCCGCTTACAGGGGCCGGGAGATACGCAGTATTTT

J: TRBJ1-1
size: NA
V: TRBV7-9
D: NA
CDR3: CASSLAGREAFF
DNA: TGTGCCAGCAGCTTAGCGGGCCGTGAAGCTTTCTTT

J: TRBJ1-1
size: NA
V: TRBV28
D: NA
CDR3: CASSLVAAVGAFF
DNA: TGTGCCAGCAGTTTAGTGGCCGCGGTAGGAGCTTTCTTT

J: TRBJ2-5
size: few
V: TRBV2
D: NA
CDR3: CASSPDYLFETQYF
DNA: TGTGCCAGCAGCCCTGACTATCTGTTCGAGACCCAGTACTTC

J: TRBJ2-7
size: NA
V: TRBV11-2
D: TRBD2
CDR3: CASSPRLAGNNYEQYF
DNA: TGTGCCAGCAGCCCACGACTAGCGGGAAACAACTACGAGCAGTACTTC

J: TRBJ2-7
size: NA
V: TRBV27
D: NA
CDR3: CASSLGGTHEQYF
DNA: TGTGCCAGCAGTTTAGGTGGGACCCACGAGCAGTACTTC

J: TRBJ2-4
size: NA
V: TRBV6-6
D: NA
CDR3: CASSYGLAKNIQYF
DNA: TGTGCCAGCAGTTACGGGCTAGCCAAAAACATTCAGTACTTC

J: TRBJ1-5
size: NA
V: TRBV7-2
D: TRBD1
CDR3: CASSPRQGYQPQHF
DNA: TGTGCCAGCAGCCCCCGACAGGGATATCAGCCCCAGCATTTT

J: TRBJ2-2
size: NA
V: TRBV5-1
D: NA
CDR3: CASSPTASTGELFF
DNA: TGCGCCAGCAGCCCGACAGCTAGCACCGGGGAGCTGTTTTTT

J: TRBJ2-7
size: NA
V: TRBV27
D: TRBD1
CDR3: CASSLRTGGTYEQYF
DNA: TGTGCCAGCAGTTTAAGGACAGGGGGGACCTACGAGCAGTACTTC

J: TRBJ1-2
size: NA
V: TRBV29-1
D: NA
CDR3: CSVADGYTF
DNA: TGCAGCGTTGCAGATGGCTACACCTTC

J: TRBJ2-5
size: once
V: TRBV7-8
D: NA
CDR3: CASSPGARGETQYF
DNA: TGTGCCAGCAGCCCCGGGGCTAGAGGGGAGACCCAGTACTTC

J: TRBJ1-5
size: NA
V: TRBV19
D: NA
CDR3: CASTTWNQPQHF
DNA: TGTGCCAGTACGACGTGGAATCAGCCCCAGCATTTT

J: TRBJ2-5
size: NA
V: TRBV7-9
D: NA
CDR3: CASSPSGSTHVETQYF
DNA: TGTGCCAGCAGCCCCTCCGGTTCCACCCATGTGGAGACCCAGTACTTC

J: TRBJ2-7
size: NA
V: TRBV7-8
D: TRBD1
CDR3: CASSLGQGPSYEQYF
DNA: TGTGCCAGCAGCTTGGGACAGGGGCCCTCCTACGAGCAGTACTTC

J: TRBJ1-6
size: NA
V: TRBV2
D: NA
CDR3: CASSEALVGGDGSPLHF
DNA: TGTGCCAGCAGTGAAGCGCTCGTTGGAGGGGATGGGTCACCCCTCCACTTT

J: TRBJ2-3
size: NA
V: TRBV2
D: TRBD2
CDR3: CASSPTSGRAGTDTQYF
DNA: TGTGCCAGCAGCCCCACTAGCGGGAGGGCCGGCACAGATACGCAGTATTTT

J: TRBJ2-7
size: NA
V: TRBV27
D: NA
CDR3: CASSPVPSSYEQYF
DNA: TGTGCCAGCAGCCCGGTCCCCAGCTCCTACGAGCAGTACTTC

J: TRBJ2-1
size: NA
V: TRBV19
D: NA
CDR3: CASSAGTPAYNEQFF
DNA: TGTGCCAGTAGTGCGGGGACCCCCGCCTACAATGAGCAGTTCTTC

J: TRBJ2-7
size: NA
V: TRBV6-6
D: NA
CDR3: CASSYFGTPLEQYF
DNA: TGTGCCAGCAGTTATTTCGGGACCCCACTTGAGCAGTACTTC

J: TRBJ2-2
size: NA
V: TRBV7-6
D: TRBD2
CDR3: CASSWGGSPGELFF
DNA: TGTGCCAGCAGCTGGGGCGGGAGTCCCGGGGAGCTGTTTTTT

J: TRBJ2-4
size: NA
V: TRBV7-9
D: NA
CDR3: CASSLPHQNIQYF
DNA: TGTGCCAGCAGCCTGCCCCACCAAAACATTCAGTACTTC

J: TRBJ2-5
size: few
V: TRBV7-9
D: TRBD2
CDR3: CASSNTGTSGETQYF
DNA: TGTGCCAGCAGCAACACCGGGACTAGCGGGGAGACCCAGTACTTC

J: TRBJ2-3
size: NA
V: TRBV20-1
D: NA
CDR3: CSASIDTQYF
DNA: TGCAGTGCTAGTATAGATACGCAGTATTTT

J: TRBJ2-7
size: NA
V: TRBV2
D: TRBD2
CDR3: CASSENSGRAGEQYF
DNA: TGTGCCAGCAGTGAAAATAGCGGGAGGGCCGGGGAGCAGTACTTC

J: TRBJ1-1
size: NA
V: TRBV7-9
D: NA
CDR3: CASSFSTGSEAFF
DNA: TGTGCCAGCAGCTTCTCCACAGGGTCTGAAGCTTTCTTT

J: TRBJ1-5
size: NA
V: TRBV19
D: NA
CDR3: CASNRGRGQPQHF
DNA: TGTGCCAGTAATCGAGGCCGGGGGCAGCCCCAGCATTTT

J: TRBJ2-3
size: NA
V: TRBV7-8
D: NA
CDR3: CASSLDNTDTQYF
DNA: TGTGCCAGCAGCTTAGACAACACAGATACGCAGTATTTT

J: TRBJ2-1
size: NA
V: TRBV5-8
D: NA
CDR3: CASSPRGGGGNEQFF
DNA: TGTGCCAGCAGCCCCAGGGGAGGTGGAGGGAATGAGCAGTTCTTC